Included here is one T cell receptor (beta chain) sequence, with context. Its cognate antigen is unknown. The study isolated at least 6 million PBMCs from each sample. The data were taken from a study of blood T cells in healthy people across ages. Overall study findings and caveats: It was not possible, with unsorted PBMCs, to conclusively compare naive and antigen-experienced cells. Whereas aged donors had fewer naive CD4+ cells, long-lived donors had more of them and higher diversity. Per million T cells, the diversity of TCR beta decreased roughly linearly as age advanced.

Using a J-beta primer mix together with a sample-barcoded 5' primer, a second PCR was run for roughly 7 to 11 cycles. TCRdb reanalysed the 5' RACE reads using MiXCR and keeps one entry per CDR3 protein. The sample lists roughly 410,000 distinct CDR3 sequences; approximately 47% were seen once. The receptor was isolated from a man in his 60s in good health. The sequencing input was blood.

CDR3 bases: TGTGCCAGCAGTAACACCCCATCAGGGCTAGCGGGTACAGGGACGCAGTATTTT. Its translation: CASSNTPSGLAGTGTQYF. The J gene is TRBJ2-3, the V gene TRBV6-5; 8 bases match TRBD2. The CDR3 is made up of 18 amino acids. The trim removed 5 bases at V and 9 bases at J, leaving 22 bases unmatched. Looked up from germline, CDR1 is MNHEY and CDR2 is SVGAGI.